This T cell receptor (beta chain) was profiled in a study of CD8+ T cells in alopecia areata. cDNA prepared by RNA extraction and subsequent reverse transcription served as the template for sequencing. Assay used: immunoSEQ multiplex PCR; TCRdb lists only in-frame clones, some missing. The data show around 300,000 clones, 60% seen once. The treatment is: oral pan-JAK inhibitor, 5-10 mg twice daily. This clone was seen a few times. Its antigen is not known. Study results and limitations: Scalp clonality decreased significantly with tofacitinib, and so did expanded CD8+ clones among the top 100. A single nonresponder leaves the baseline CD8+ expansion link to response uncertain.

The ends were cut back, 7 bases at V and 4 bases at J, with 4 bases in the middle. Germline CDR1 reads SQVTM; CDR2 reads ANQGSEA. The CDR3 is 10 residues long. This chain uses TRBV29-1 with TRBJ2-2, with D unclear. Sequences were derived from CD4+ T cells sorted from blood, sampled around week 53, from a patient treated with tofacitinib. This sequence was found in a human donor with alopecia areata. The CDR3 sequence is CSAFTGELFF. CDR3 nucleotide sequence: TGCAGCGCTTTCACCGGGGAGCTGTTTTTT.